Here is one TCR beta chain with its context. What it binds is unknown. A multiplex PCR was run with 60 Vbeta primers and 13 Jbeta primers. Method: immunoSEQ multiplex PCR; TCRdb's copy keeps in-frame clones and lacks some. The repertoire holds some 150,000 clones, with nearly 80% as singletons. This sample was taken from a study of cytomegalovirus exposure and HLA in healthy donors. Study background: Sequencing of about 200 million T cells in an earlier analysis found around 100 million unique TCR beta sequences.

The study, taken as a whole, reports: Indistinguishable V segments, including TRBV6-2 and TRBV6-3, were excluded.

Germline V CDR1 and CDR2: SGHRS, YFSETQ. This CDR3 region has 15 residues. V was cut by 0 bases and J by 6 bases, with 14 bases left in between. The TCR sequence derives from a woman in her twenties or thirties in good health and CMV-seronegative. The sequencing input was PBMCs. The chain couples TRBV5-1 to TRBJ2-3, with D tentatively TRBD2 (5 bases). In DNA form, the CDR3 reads TGCGCCAGCAGCTTGGACGGGGTTGCACAGGATACGCAGTATTTT. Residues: CASSLDGVAQDTQYF.